This T cell receptor beta chain was recovered during a study of T cells in Graves' hyperthyroidism and ophthalmopathy. Study observations and caveats: Most clonotypes expanded in the thyroid (above 0.001) were also present in blood.

Amplified TCR beta CDR3 regions came from RNA transcripts. The primer set for the first-round RT-PCR of the TCR CDR3 was HTBI. TCRdb re-derived calls from the multiplex PCR reads in MiXCR, one entry per CDR3 protein. Of more than 500,000 distinct CDR3 sequences listed, approximately 16% are singletons. The CDR3 runs 16 residues. Germline V gives CDR1 MDHEN, CDR2 SYDVKM. V lost 4 bases and J lost 1; bases outside the gene matches: 10. Comment on this clonotype: Its antigen is not identified.

Exclusions: uncontrolled infection, other autoimmune disease, pregnancy, lactation. Thyroid ultrasound and orbital computed tomography, with clinical symptoms and serum thyroxine and TRAb, informed diagnoses. The sample consisted of blood. The V and J genes are TRBV28 and TRBJ2-7; TRBD2 matches at 7 bases. The source of this sequence is a woman between 25 and 40 years old with Graves' ophthalmopathy. The CDR3 is CASSSLPAGPSYEQYF. In DNA, the CDR3 is TGTGCCAGCAGTTCACTTCCAGCGGGACCGTCCTACGAGCAGTACTTC.